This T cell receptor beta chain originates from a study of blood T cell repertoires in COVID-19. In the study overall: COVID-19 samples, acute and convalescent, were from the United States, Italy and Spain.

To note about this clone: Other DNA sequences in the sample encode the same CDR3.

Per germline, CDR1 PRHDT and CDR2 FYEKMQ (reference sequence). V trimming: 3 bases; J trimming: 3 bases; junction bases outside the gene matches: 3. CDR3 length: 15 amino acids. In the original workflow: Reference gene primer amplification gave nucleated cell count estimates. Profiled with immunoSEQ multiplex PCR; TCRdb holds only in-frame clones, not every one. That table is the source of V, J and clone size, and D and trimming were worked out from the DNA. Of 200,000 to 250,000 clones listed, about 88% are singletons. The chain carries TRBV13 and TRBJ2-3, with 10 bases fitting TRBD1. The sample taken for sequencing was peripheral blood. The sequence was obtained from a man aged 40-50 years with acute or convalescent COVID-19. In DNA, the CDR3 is TGTGCCAGCAGCTTCCGGGACAGGGGTACAGATACGCAGTATTTT. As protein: CASSFRDRGTDTQYF.